These 13 T cell receptor beta chains came from one sample sequenced in a study of T cells in Graves' hyperthyroidism and ophthalmopathy. Amplification of TCR beta CDR3 regions used RNA as the template. The TCR CDR3 first-round RT-PCR relied on the HTBI primer set. A single record per CDR3 protein comes from TCRdb applying MiXCR to the multiplex PCR reads. The sample has 490,000 or so distinct CDR3 sequences; roughly 23% are singletons. Material: blood. The source of these receptors is a woman in her 70s with Graves' ophthalmopathy.

This clonotype was seen a handful of times. The chain uses TRBV12-3 or TRBV12-4 and TRBJ2-3; TRBD1 is a possible D gene (6 bases). Trimming removed 5 bases at V and 2 bases at J, with 14 bases between. This CDR3 is built from 15 residues. The DNA for the CDR3 is TGTGCCAGCAGTCCATGGGACATCACCACAGATACGCAGTATTTT. It specifies CASSPWDITTDTQYF.

This clonotype was detected ten times or more. The CDR3 protein is CASSPGRGEQYF. The CDR3 DNA reads as TGTGCCAGCAGCCCGGGGCGTGGAGAGCAGTACTTC. The J gene is TRBJ2-7, the V gene TRBV3-1; either TRBD1 or TRBD2 may supply D (5 bases each). V was cut by 4 bases and J by 7 bases, with 11 bases left in between. The CDR3 length is 12 residues. Germline V gene lookup returns CDR1 LGHDT and CDR2 YNNKEL (reference sequence).

V usage is TRBV5-1 and J usage is TRBJ2-3, with 14 bases lining up with TRBD2. This CDR3 has 17 residues. V shed 3 bases and J 3 bases; nucleotides not matched to a gene: 6. Germline CDR1 is SGHRS and CDR2 is YFSETQ. The CDR3 reads CASSSGLAGGATDTQYF. CDR3 nucleotide sequence: TGCGCCAGCAGCTCCGGACTAGCGGGAGGCGCAACAGATACGCAGTATTTT.

V gene TRBV6-5 combines with J gene TRBJ2-1; D is perhaps TRBD2 (5 bases). Germline CDR1 is MNHEY and CDR2 is SVGAGI. This CDR3 spans 12 amino acids. Trimming left V 1 base short and J 14 bases short, with 12 bases between. As DNA, the CDR3 is TGTGCCAGCAGTTACTTGGGAGAGTCGGAGTTCTTC. Translating it yields CASSYLGESEFF.

This clonotype was observed a handful of times. This chain links TRBV24-1 with TRBJ2-2; 9 positions agree with TRBD2. Germline V CDR1 and CDR2: KGHDR, SFDVKD. Unmatched junction bases numbered 14, after V lost 1 base and J lost 6 bases. CDR3 length: 19 amino acids. The CDR3 DNA sequence: TGTGCCACCAGTGATTTCGGATCGGGGACTAGCCCCTGGGCCGGGGAGCTGTTTTTT. Its translation: CATSDFGSGTSPWAGELFF.

The CDR3 loop is CATRLQGANEAFF. As DNA, the CDR3 is TGTGCCACCAGACTACAGGGGGCGAATGAAGCTTTCTTT. The chain combines TRBV15 with TRBJ1-1, with TRBD1 matching 9 bases. The CDR3 length is 13 residues. With V trimmed by 6 bases and J by 7 bases, 6 bases remained unmatched. Germline loops: CDR1 LNHNV, CDR2 YYDKDF (reference sequence).

There are a few counts of this clonotype. The chain recombines TRBV3-1 with TRBJ2-5, with a weak D call TRBD2 (5 bases). This CDR3 has 15 amino acids. The germline V gene has CDR1 LGHDT and CDR2 YNNKEL (reference sequence). Trimming removed 6 bases from V and 1 base from J, with 15 bases in between. The CDR3 loop reads CASSPDYLAQETQYF. The CDR3 DNA reads TGTGCCAGCAGTCCAGACTACTTAGCCCAAGAGACCCAGTACTTC.

V gene TRBV12-3 or TRBV12-4 combines with J gene TRBJ1-1; a weak D match, TRBD1 (5 bases). The CDR3 length is 14 residues. Trimming removed 4 bases at V and 7 bases at J, with 16 bases between. CDR3 coding DNA: TGTGCCAGCAGTTCCCCAGGGAAATGGGGTGAAGCTTTCTTT. Translating gives CASSSPGKWGEAFF.

This clonotype was seen many times. The V and J genes are TRBV18 and TRBJ2-3; 14 bases line up with TRBD2. CDR1 is KGHSH and CDR2 is LQKENI in the germline V gene. The CDR3 covers 16 residues. J gave up 6 bases and V 3 bases, and 5 bases lay outside the gene matches. CDR3 in amino acids: CASSPPGLAGVDTQYF. In DNA, the CDR3 is TGTGCCAGCTCACCTCCGGGACTAGCGGGAGTGGATACGCAGTATTTT.

CDR3 region: CAWSPRAAGYTF. Here the CDR3 DNA reads TGTGCCTGGAGCCCCAGGGCGGCTGGCTACACCTTC. This sequence joins TRBV30 and TRBJ1-2; the D gene is possibly TRBD1 (5 bases). Trimming pared 3 bases from V and 7 bases from J, leaving 12 bases between. The CDR3 runs 12 residues. The germline V gene has CDR1 GTSNPN and CDR2 SVGIG (reference sequence).

The chain uses TRBV12-3 or TRBV12-4 and TRBJ2-5; no reliable D call. V lost 6 bases and J lost 5, with 10 bases in between. The CDR3 has 12 residues. The CDR3 DNA reads as TGTGCCAGCAGATCCAATGGGGAGACCCAGTACTTC. It encodes CASRSNGETQYF.

The count of this clonotype is one. The chain joins TRBV9 to TRBJ1-2, with a tentative D call TRBD1 (5 bases). This CDR3 comprises 16 residues. V lost 4 bases, J lost 1 base, and 17 bases lay in between. Looked up from germline, CDR1 is SGDLS and CDR2 is YYNGEE. CDR3 protein: CASSLRRDGDNYGYTF. CDR3 nucleotide sequence: TGTGCCAGCAGCCTACGCCGGGACGGTGATAACTATGGCTACACCTTC.

This clonotype was counted a few times. The CDR3 reads CASSSTGTGGASGETQYF. In nucleotides, the CDR3 is TGTGCCAGTAGTTCAACCGGGACAGGGGGCGCGAGTGGAGAGACCCAGTACTTC. This rearrangement joins TRBV19 to TRBJ2-5; 12 nucleotides line up with TRBD1. The germline CDR1 and CDR2 sequences are LNHDA and SQIVND (reference sequence). This CDR3 has 18 residues. V was pared by 5 bases and J by 4 bases, with 14 bases of the junction left unmatched. The full variable domain, rest sourced from reference TRBV19 and TRBJ2-5, is DGGITQSPKYLFRKEGQNVTLSCEQNLNHDAMYWYRQDPGQGLRLIYYSQIVNDFQKGDIAEGYSVSREKKESFPLTVTSAQKNPTAFYLCASSSTGTGGASGETQYFGPGTRLLVL.